The next 19 T cell receptor beta chains were all read from a single sample in a study of OX40 agonist ivuxolimab in advanced cancers. Here immunoSEQ multiplex PCR was the method, and the copy in TCRdb shows in-frame clones only, minus some. The data contain approximately 75,000 clones, more than 90% of them seen just once; the ten biggest clones take up 0.3% to 0.4%. Sequencing used CD4+ or CD8+ T cells sorted from blood, obtained in a trial of the OX40 agonist ivuxolimab. Every receptor here comes from an adult with an advanced solid tumor such as melanoma, head and neck, liver or kidney cancer.

The chain recombines TRBV6-5 with TRBJ2-2, with a weak D call TRBD1 (6 bases). This CDR3 is 14 amino acids long. The germline gives CDR1 MNHEY, CDR2 SVGAGI. Trimming stripped 8 bases from V and 6 bases from J, with 16 bases between. CDR3 nucleotides: TGTGCCAGCTATGGGGGCCAAAAATCCGGGGAGCTGTTTTTT. This gives the protein CASYGGQKSGELFF.

A single count supports this clone. The chain carries TRBV4-2 and TRBJ2-2; 11 bases fit TRBD2. J gave up 4 bases and V 0 bases, and 7 bases lay outside the gene matches. Germline lookup yields CDR1 LGHNA and CDR2 YNFKEQ. The CDR3 runs to 18 residues. CDR3 region: CASSQDSLAGAITGELFF. In DNA form, the CDR3 reads TGTGCCAGCAGCCAAGATTCACTAGCGGGGGCAATCACCGGGGAGCTGTTTTTT.

The V call is TRBV9, the J call TRBJ2-7; D may match TRBD1 or TRBD2 (6 bases each). V was shortened by 2 bases and J by 6 bases, with 21 bases between the two germline ends. The CDR3 spans 16 residues. Germline CDR1 reads SGDLS; CDR2 reads YYNGEE. CDR3 DNA: TGTGCCAGCAGCGTCAGGGGAGGTGGGGTAACGGGCGAGCAGTACTTC. This encodes CASSVRGGGVTGEQYF. Supplemented by reference TRBV9 and TRBJ2-7, the full variable domain reads DSGVTQTPKHLITATGQRVTLRCSPRSGDLSVYWYQQSLDQGLQFLIQYYNGEERAKGNILERFSAQQFPDLHSELNLSSLELGDSALYFCASSVRGGGVTGEQYFGPGTRLTVT.

The J gene is TRBJ1-2, the V gene TRBV6-5; TRBD1 is a possible D gene (5 bases). Per germline, CDR1 MNHEY and CDR2 SVGAGI. The germline V and J ends were trimmed by 6 bases and 1 base, with 9 bases remaining between them. The CDR3 is made up of 13 amino acids. The CDR3 is CASSRDGNYGYTF. In DNA form, the CDR3 reads TGTGCCAGCAGCAGGGACGGTAACTATGGCTACACCTTC.

J is TRBJ1-2 and V is TRBV18; the D gene is possibly TRBD1 (6 bases). CDR1 and CDR2 from the germline V gene are KGHSH and LQKENI. Trimming stripped 2 bases from V and 3 bases from J, with 16 bases between. This CDR3 comprises 16 residues. CDR3 sequence: CASSPTPQGSDYGYTF. The CDR3 DNA follows: TGTGCCAGCTCACCAACACCTCAGGGGAGCGACTATGGCTACACCTTC. Full variable domain (remainder filled in from reference TRBV18 and TRBJ1-2): NAGVMQNPRHLVRRRGQEARLRCSPMKGHSHVYWYRQLPEEGLKFMVYLQKENIIDESGMPKERFSAEFPKEGPSILRIQQVVRGDSAAYFCASSPTPQGSDYGYTFGSGTRLTVV.

The genes are TRBV27 and TRBJ1-5, with D possibly being TRBD1 (6 bases). Per the germline V gene, CDR1 is MNHEY and CDR2 is SMNVEV (reference sequence). The CDR3 sequence is 13 residues long. The V end lost 2 bases, the J end lost 11 bases, and 13 bases lay between the germline ends. The CDR3 region has the DNA TGTGCCAGCAGTTTAAAGGGGGGGGTCGCCCAGCATTTT. As protein: CASSLKGGVAQHF.

This rearrangement joins TRBV10-3 to TRBJ1-1; D unresolved. Deletions cut 7 bases from V and 1 base from J, with 10 bases between. CDR3 length: 13 residues. Germline CDR1 ENHRY, CDR2 SYGVKD. CDR3 nucleotides: TGTGCCATCAACACAGAACCGAACACTGAAGCTTTCTTT. This sequence encodes CAINTEPNTEAFF.

The genes are TRBV19 and TRBJ1-5; TRBD1 is a possible D gene (6 bases). The CDR3 runs 15 residues. The germline CDR1 and CDR2 sequences are LNHDA and SQIVND (reference sequence). Trimming took off 7 bases at V and 5 bases at J, with 18 bases between the two ends. The CDR3 sequence is CASTRSQGRDQPQHF. The CDR3 region has the DNA TGTGCCAGTACCAGAAGCCAGGGGCGGGATCAGCCCCAGCATTTT. Full variable domain (remainder filled in from reference TRBV19 and TRBJ1-5): DGGITQSPKYLFRKEGQNVTLSCEQNLNHDAMYWYRQDPGQGLRLIYYSQIVNDFQKGDIAEGYSVSREKKESFPLTVTSAQKNPTAFYLCASTRSQGRDQPQHFGDGTRLSIL.

The J gene is TRBJ1-1, the V gene TRBV11-2; maybe TRBD1 (6 bases). Germline V gene sequence: CDR1 SGHAT, CDR2 FQNNGV. The CDR3 is 15 residues long. The V end was cut by 5 bases, the J end by 4 bases, with 17 bases between. DNA for the CDR3: TGTGCCAGCAGCCTACAGGGTGTAGTTGGCACTGAAGCTTTCTTT. Amino acid sequence: CASSLQGVVGTEAFF.

V gene TRBV7-9 combines with J gene TRBJ1-1, with D tentatively TRBD1 (6 bases). Germline loops: CDR1 SEHNR, CDR2 FQNEAQ (reference sequence). The CDR3 covers 11 residues. V was shortened by 1 base and J by 10 bases, with 7 bases between the two germline ends. CDR3 sequence (DNA): TGTGCCAGCAGCTTAGAAGGGGGAGCTTTCTTT. Amino acid sequence: CASSLEGGAFF.

This rearrangement joins TRBV2 to TRBJ2-7; D might be TRBD2 (5 bases). V lost 5 bases, J lost 6 bases, and 11 bases lay in between. This CDR3 region has 12 residues. Germline-derived CDR1 and CDR2 are SNHLY and FYNNEI. CDR3 DNA sequence: TGTGCCAGCAGTAGAGGGTGGAGCGAGCAGTACTTC. Translation gives CASSRGWSEQYF.

The V call is TRBV2, the J call TRBJ2-5; 7 nucleotides line up with TRBD1. Germline assignment: CDR1 SNHLY and CDR2 FYNNEI. Losses at the gene ends were 7 bases for V and 11 bases for J; bases not matched to a gene: 10. The CDR3 spans 12 residues. CDR3 loop: CASTEVETGQYF. CDR3 DNA sequence: TGTGCCAGCACCGAGGTTGAGACAGGGCAGTACTTC.

A note on this clone: The sample holds other DNA sequences that translate to the same CDR3. This chain connects TRBV2 to TRBJ1-1, with 9 bases that match TRBD1. Trimming cost V 7 bases and J 8 bases; bases outside gene matches: 5. The CDR3 sequence is 12 residues long. The germline V gene encodes CDR1 SNHLY and CDR2 FYNNEI. The CDR3 sequence is CASNTGGAEAFF. CDR3 nucleotides: TGTGCCAGCAATACAGGGGGCGCGGAAGCTTTCTTT. The full variable domain, completed using reference TRBV2 and TRBJ1-1, is EPEVTQTPSHQVTQMGQEVILRCVPISNHLYFYWYRQILGQKVEFLVSFYNNEISEKSEIFDDQFSVERPDGSNFTLKIRSTKLEDSAMYFCASNTGGAEAFFGQGTRLTVV.

V and J are TRBV5-1 and TRBJ2-1, with 11 bases matching TRBD2. With V trimmed by 0 bases and J by 7 bases, 6 bases remained unmatched. Per germline, CDR1 SGHRS and CDR2 YFSETQ. The CDR3 runs 16 residues. The CDR3 sequence: CASSLGLAGPLNEQFF. Here the CDR3 DNA reads TGCGCCAGCAGCTTGGGACTAGCGGGACCCTTAAATGAGCAGTTCTTC. The whole variable domain, remainder taken from reference TRBV5-1 and TRBJ2-1, is KAGVTQTPRYLIKTRGQQVTLSCSPISGHRSVSWYQQTPGQGLQFLFEYFSETQRNKGNFPGRFSGRQFSNSRSEMNVSTLELGDSALYLCASSLGLAGPLNEQFFGPGTRLTVL.

The rearrangement joins TRBV28 to TRBJ1-2; tentatively, D is TRBD1 (6 bases). V lost 5 bases and J 5 bases, leaving 9 bases between the germline ends. The CDR3 length is 12 residues. Germline assignment: CDR1 MDHEN and CDR2 SYDVKM. The CDR3 DNA sequence: TGTGCCAGCAGTCCGCAGGGGTATGGCTACACCTTC. It translates to CASSPQGYGYTF.

The chain joins TRBV7-8 to TRBJ2-1; no reliable D call. The CDR3 loop spans 13 amino acids. Trimming removed 7 bases at V and 0 bases at J, with 7 bases between. Germline CDR1 and CDR2: SGHVS and FQNEAQ. The CDR3 loop is CASTVSSYNEQFF. CDR3 nucleotides: TGTGCCAGCACGGTGAGCTCCTACAATGAGCAGTTCTTC.

V and J are TRBV6-1 and TRBJ2-3; D might be TRBD1 or TRBD2, each matching 5 bases. The CDR3 has 13 residues. Germline values: CDR1 MNHNS, CDR2 SASEGT. Trimming took 2 bases from V and 9 from J, leaving 12 bases between them. The CDR3 protein is CASSERDGRTQYF. CDR3 sequence (DNA): TGTGCCAGCAGTGAAAGGGACGGTAGGACGCAGTATTTT.

The rearrangement joins TRBV27 to TRBJ2-1; 13 nucleotides match TRBD2. V shed 2 bases, J shed 5 bases, and the junction held 12 bases outside the gene matches. The germline V gene has CDR1 MNHEY and CDR2 SMNVEV (reference sequence). The CDR3 loop spans 19 amino acids. DNA of the CDR3: TGTGCCAGCAGTTTAAGTGGGACTAGCGGGACCACTCGAGACAATGAGCAGTTCTTC. This gives the protein CASSLSGTSGTTRDNEQFF.

The chain couples TRBV6-5 to TRBJ1-4; TRBD1 is a possible D gene (5 bases). Germline-derived CDR1 and CDR2 are MNHEY and SVGAGI. V was trimmed by 2 bases and J by 10 bases, leaving 17 bases between them. The CDR3 consists of 15 residues. CDR3 bases: TGTGCCAGCAGTTACAGGGGCCCCGAAAAGGGAAAACTGTTTTTT. Its protein product is CASSYRGPEKGKLFF.